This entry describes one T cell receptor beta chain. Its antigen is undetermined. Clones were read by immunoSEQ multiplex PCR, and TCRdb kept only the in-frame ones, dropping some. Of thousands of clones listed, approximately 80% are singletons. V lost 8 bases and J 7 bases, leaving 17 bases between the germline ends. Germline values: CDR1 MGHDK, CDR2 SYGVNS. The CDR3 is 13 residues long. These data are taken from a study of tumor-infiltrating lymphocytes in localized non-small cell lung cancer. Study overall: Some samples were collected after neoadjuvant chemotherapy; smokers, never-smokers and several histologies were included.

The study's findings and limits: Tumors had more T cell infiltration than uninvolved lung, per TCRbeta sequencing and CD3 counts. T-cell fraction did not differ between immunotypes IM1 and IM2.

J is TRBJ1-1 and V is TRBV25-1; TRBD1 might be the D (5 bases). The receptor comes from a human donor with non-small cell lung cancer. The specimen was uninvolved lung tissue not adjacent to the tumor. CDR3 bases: TGTGCCAGCGACCCCCAGGGCTCAAATGAAGCTTTCTTT. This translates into CASDPQGSNEAFF.